A selection of T cell receptor beta chains follows, all from one sample in a study of blood T cell repertoires in COVID-19. TCRdb's table, derived via immunoSEQ multiplex PCR, lists solely in-frame clones and lacks some. The sample yields a few hundred thousand clones, more than 75% seen once. Sequenced material: peripheral blood. These receptors were collected from a human donor in a cohort sampled during active COVID-19. Each CDR3 is given with its conserved first and last residue. The order of the fields is CDR3 DNA, CDR3 protein, clone size, J gene, V gene, CDR3 length, D gene. A D gene is named only where the DNA matches it firmly. A row's size may be missing; if present it is once, few, many or a size class.

DNA: TGTGCCAGCAGCTTGGTTCGCGGGGGGGAACAAGAGACCCAGTACTTC
CDR3: CASSLVRGGEQETQYF
size: once
J: TRBJ2-5
V: TRBV5-4
length: 16
D: TRBD2

DNA: TGTGCCAGCAGCTTCACGGGGAACACTGAAGCTTTCTTT
CDR3: CASSFTGNTEAFF
size: NA
J: TRBJ1-1
V: TRBV7-9
length: 13
D: NA

DNA: TGCGCCAGCAGCTTTACGGGGCAACGGGGAGGTGACACTGAAGCTTTCTTT
CDR3: CASSFTGQRGGDTEAFF
size: NA
J: TRBJ1-1
V: TRBV5-1
length: 17
D: NA

DNA: TGTGCCAGCAGCGTGGGGACTAGTGGACGAGAGACCCAGTACTTC
CDR3: CASSVGTSGRETQYF
size: NA
J: TRBJ2-5
V: TRBV9
length: 15
D: TRBD2

DNA: TGTGCCAGCAGCTTAGGACAGTTCTCCTACAATGAGCAGTTCTTC
CDR3: CASSLGQFSYNEQFF
size: few
J: TRBJ2-1
V: TRBV7-9
length: 15
D: NA

DNA: TGTGCCAGCAGCCCCTCCGGGACAGCGAATTCACCCCTCCACTTT
CDR3: CASSPSGTANSPLHF
size: NA
J: TRBJ1-6
V: TRBV4-2
length: 15
D: TRBD1

DNA: TGCGCCAGCAGACGGCAGGGGGCGACTAATGAAAAACTGTTTTTT
CDR3: CASRRQGATNEKLFF
size: NA
J: TRBJ1-4
V: TRBV5-1
length: 15
D: TRBD1

DNA: TGTGCCAGCAGCGGACTAGCGGACAATGAGCAGTTCTTC
CDR3: CASSGLADNEQFF
size: NA
J: TRBJ2-1
V: TRBV9
length: 13
D: TRBD2

DNA: TGTGCCAGCGGAATACTGACTAGAAACGAGCAGTACTTC
CDR3: CASGILTRNEQYF
size: NA
J: TRBJ2-7
V: TRBV28
length: 13
D: NA

DNA: TGTGCCAGCAGCCAAGATATGACGACCGGGGGCGAGCAGTACTTC
CDR3: CASSQDMTTGGEQYF
size: NA
J: TRBJ2-7
V: TRBV4-2
length: 15
D: NA

DNA: TGCGCCAGCAGCCGGGCCGGGACAGGCACCTACGAGCAGTACTTC
CDR3: CASSRAGTGTYEQYF
size: NA
J: TRBJ2-7
V: TRBV5-1
length: 15
D: TRBD1

DNA: TGTGCCAGCAGCAGCGAAACTGGACTTATAATCCCCACTAATGAAAAACTGTTTTTT
CDR3: CASSSETGLIIPTNEKLFF
size: NA
J: TRBJ1-4
V: TRBV21-1
length: 19
D: NA

DNA: TGTGCCAGCAGTGGGCTTGGGGGCCTAGCGGAAATCACAGATACGCAGTATTTT
CDR3: CASSGLGGLAEITDTQYF
size: NA
J: TRBJ2-3
V: TRBV28
length: 18
D: NA

DNA: TGTGCCAGCAGCCTACAATCCGGGACAGGGGATGAAAAACTGTTTTTT
CDR3: CASSLQSGTGDEKLFF
size: many
J: TRBJ1-4
V: TRBV4-2
length: 16
D: TRBD1

DNA: TGTGCCAGCAGCCGGACAGGGGCGGTGGGCGAGCAGTACTTC
CDR3: CASSRTGAVGEQYF
size: NA
J: TRBJ2-7
V: TRBV6-5
length: 14
D: TRBD1

DNA: TGTGCCAGCAGCTTAGTCCCCAGCGGGGGGACCTACGAGCAGTACTTC
CDR3: CASSLVPSGGTYEQYF
size: NA
J: TRBJ2-7
V: TRBV11-2
length: 16
D: TRBD2

DNA: TGTGCCAGCAGCTCTTCACAGGGGGAACGCAATCAGCCCCAGCATTTT
CDR3: CASSSSQGERNQPQHF
size: few
J: TRBJ1-5
V: TRBV27
length: 16
D: TRBD1

DNA: TGTGCCAGCTCCCTAGGTGGAGATATGAACACTGAAGCTTTCTTT
CDR3: CASSLGGDMNTEAFF
size: NA
J: TRBJ1-1
V: TRBV2
length: 15
D: NA

DNA: TGTGCCAGCAGCGGGAGGGACAGGTTCCCCTACGAGCAGTACTTC
CDR3: CASSGRDRFPYEQYF
size: NA
J: TRBJ2-7
V: TRBV16
length: 15
D: NA

DNA: TGTGCCAGCAGCCTGACAGGGGTCTCGTTAGAGCAGTACTTC
CDR3: CASSLTGVSLEQYF
size: NA
J: TRBJ2-7
V: TRBV5-4
length: 14
D: TRBD1